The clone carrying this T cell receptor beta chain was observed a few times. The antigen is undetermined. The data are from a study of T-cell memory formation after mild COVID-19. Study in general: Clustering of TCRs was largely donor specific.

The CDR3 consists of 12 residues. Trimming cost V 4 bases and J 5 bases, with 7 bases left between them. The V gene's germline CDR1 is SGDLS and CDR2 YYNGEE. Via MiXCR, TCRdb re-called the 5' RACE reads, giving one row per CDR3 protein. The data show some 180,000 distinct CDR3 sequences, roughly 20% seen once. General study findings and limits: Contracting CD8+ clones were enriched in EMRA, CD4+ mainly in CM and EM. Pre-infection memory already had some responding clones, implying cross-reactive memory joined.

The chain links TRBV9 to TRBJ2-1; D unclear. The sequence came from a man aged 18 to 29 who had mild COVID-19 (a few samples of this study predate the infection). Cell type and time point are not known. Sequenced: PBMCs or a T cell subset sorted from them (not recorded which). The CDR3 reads CASSRTNNEQFF. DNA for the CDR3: TGTGCCAGCAGCAGAACGAACAATGAGCAGTTCTTC.